Listed below are T cell receptor beta chains from one sample, sequenced in a study of T cells in Graves' hyperthyroidism and ophthalmopathy. TCRdb reprocessed the multiplex PCR reads via MiXCR and lists one record per CDR3 protein. The table lists nearly 600,000 distinct CDR3 sequences, roughly 13% of them singletons. Sequencing input: blood. These receptor sequences come from a woman in her twenties or thirties with Graves' hyperthyroidism that later progressed to Graves' ophthalmopathy. Each CDR3 is given with its conserved first and last residue. A D gene is named only where the DNA matches it firmly. Size values are once, few and many counts, or a class for expanded clones, and some rows have none.

>many|TRBJ2-3|TRBV6-5|TRBD2
TGTGCCAGCAGTTACTCGCTAGCGGGAGTGGCAGATACGCAGTATTTT
CASSYSLAGVADTQYF
>many|TRBJ1-1|TRBV12-5|.
TGTGCTAGCGTCAGGGACGCCACGAACACTGAAGCTTTCTTT
CASVRDATNTEAFF
>many|TRBJ2-3|TRBV11-3|.
TGTGCCAGTTCGCGATCGGGGGGCGCAGACGATACGCAGTATTTT
CASSRSGGADDTQYF
>few|TRBJ2-6|TRBV5-5|.
TGTGCCAGCAGCTTGCAAGTAGCTGGGGCCAACGTCCTGACTTTC
CASSLQVAGANVLTF
>many|TRBJ1-1|TRBV7-9|.
TGTGCCAGCACCAATAAGGACGGCAACACTGAAGCTTTCTTT
CASTNKDGNTEAFF
>.|TRBJ2-3|TRBV11-2|.
TGTGCCAGCAGCCCACGGGACTCCCTGTTTGCGGATACGCAGTATTTT
CASSPRDSLFADTQYF
>many|TRBJ2-1|TRBV27|.
TGTGCCAGCAGCCTTAGACAGGAGCAGTTCTTC
CASSLRQEQFF
>few|TRBJ2-5|TRBV20-1|TRBD2
TGCAGTGCTATGGGAGGAGTAGCGGGGGTATGGTACCAAGAGACCCAGTACTTC
CSAMGGVAGVWYQETQYF
>few|TRBJ1-1|TRBV7-7|.
TGTGCTAGCAGCTCACAAACAGGGACTGAAGCTTTCTTT
CASSSQTGTEAFF
>.|TRBJ1-5|TRBV20-1|.
TGCAGTGCTACGGACGGACTCAATCAGCCCCAGCATTTT
CSATDGLNQPQHF
>.|TRBJ2-3|TRBV7-9|TRBD2
TGTGCCAGCAGCTTGGGACTAGCGGGGCCCCTCACAGATACGCAGTATTTT
CASSLGLAGPLTDTQYF
>many|TRBJ2-5|TRBV3-1|TRBD2
TGTGCCAGCACCCTAGCGGGGAATTCTCAAGAGACCCAGTACTTC
CASTLAGNSQETQYF
>.|TRBJ1-5|TRBV28|.
TGTGCCAGCAGGTATGGGAGCAATCAGCCCCAGCATTTT
CASRYGSNQPQHF
>many|TRBJ2-1|TRBV6-1|.
TGTGCCAGCACCCCAGGCCGGTACAATGAGCAGTTCTTC
CASTPGRYNEQFF
>.|TRBJ1-5|TRBV27|TRBD1
TGTGCCAGCAGCCTCGACAGGGATGGCAATCAGCCCCAGCATTTT
CASSLDRDGNQPQHF
>few|TRBJ1-5|TRBV9|.
TGTGCCAGCAGCGTAGATGCACAGGGTAATCAGCCCCAGCATTTT
CASSVDAQGNQPQHF
>.|TRBJ2-7|TRBV2|TRBD1
TGTGCCAGCTCAACCGGGACAGGGTACAGAGAGCAGTACTTC
CASSTGTGYREQYF
>many|TRBJ2-1|TRBV12-3/TRBV12-4|.
TGTGCCAGCACCCACGGGACAGGAGTTAGCGGGACCATATACAATGAGCAGTTCTTC
CASTHGTGVSGTIYNEQFF
>few|TRBJ2-2|TRBV5-1|.
TGCGCCAGCAGCTTAAGCAGGGACGGCACCGGGGAGCTGTTTTTT
CASSLSRDGTGELFF
>.|TRBJ2-2|TRBV30|.
TGTGCCTGGAGTCCCAACAGCGGGGAGCTGTTTTTT
CAWSPNSGELFF
>.|TRBJ2-1|TRBV11-2|.
TGTGCCAGCAGCTTTGGAGGGCCCACCGGGGCGTATGAGCAGTTCTTC
CASSFGGPTGAYEQFF
>many|TRBJ2-5|TRBV6-4|.
TGTGCCAGCAGCCGGGGCCTGGAAGAGACCCAGTACTTC
CASSRGLEETQYF
>once|TRBJ2-5|TRBV5-1|.
TGCGCCAGCAGCTTGGGTCGCGGTAAAGAGACCCAGTACTTC
CASSLGRGKETQYF
>many|TRBJ2-3|TRBV3-1|.
TGTGCCAGCAGCCAAGATTCTACCAGAACAGATACGCAGTATTTT
CASSQDSTRTDTQYF
>few|TRBJ2-2|TRBV19|.
TGTGCCAGTAGGCCAGGGGATGGAATCCGGGAGCTGTTTTTT
CASRPGDGIRELFF
>.|TRBJ2-1|TRBV14|.
TGTGCCAGCAGCGTGATCTGGGCTGAGCAGTTCTTC
CASSVIWAEQFF
>many|TRBJ2-5|TRBV27|TRBD1
TGTGCCAGCAGTTCGCTAGGGGGCGGAGAGACCCAGTACTTC
CASSSLGGGETQYF
>many|TRBJ2-5|TRBV28|.
TGTGCCAGCAAGGGGGCGGGGTGGCAGGAGACCCAGTACTTC
CASKGAGWQETQYF
>.|TRBJ1-3|TRBV14|.
TGTGCCAGCAGCGGCTGGGACTTCTCTGGAAACACCATATATTTT
CASSGWDFSGNTIYF
>many|TRBJ2-3|TRBV27|TRBD2
TGTGCCAGCAGTTTATTAGCGGGAGTTGGAGATACGCAGTATTTT
CASSLLAGVGDTQYF
>.|TRBJ2-1|TRBV24-1|.
TGTGCCACGAGGGGGAATGAAGGAGACAATGAGCAGTTCTTC
CATRGNEGDNEQFF
>many|TRBJ1-2|TRBV27|.
TGTGCCAGCAGTTCCCTTCACAATGGCTTCTATGGCTACACCTTC
CASSSLHNGFYGYTF
>many|TRBJ1-2|TRBV27|.
TGTGCCAGCAGTTTATCAGGAAACGGCTACACCTTC
CASSLSGNGYTF
>many|TRBJ1-1|TRBV3-1|.
TGTGCCAGCAGCCAAGATTCAAGGAGGACTGAAGCTTTCTTT
CASSQDSRRTEAFF
>few|TRBJ2-3|TRBV3-1|TRBD2
TGTGCCAGCAGCCAAGGGCTAGCGGGAGCAAGGTTAATTCAAGATACGCAGTATTTT
CASSQGLAGARLIQDTQYF
>many|TRBJ2-1|TRBV11-2|TRBD1
TGTGCCAGCAGCTTAGCCCTCAGCCCGGGACAGGGGCACGATGAGCAGTTCTTC
CASSLALSPGQGHDEQFF
>few|TRBJ1-1|TRBV18|.
TGTGCCAGCTCACCGACGGGCGGCTTTCTAAGGACTGAAGCTTTCTTT
CASSPTGGFLRTEAFF